The present TCR beta chain was sequenced within a study of T cell responses to AZD1222 COVID-19 vaccine. The study, taken as a whole, reports: Two AZD1222 administrations were followed by greater Spike-specific TCR breadth and depth. The reported proportion of spike-specific TCRs targeting unmutated variant regions was nearly half.

Produced via immunoSEQ multiplex PCR; TCRdb's table is partial and in-frame only. In the table there are 70,000 to 90,000 clones, around 86% of which are singletons. Remarks on this clone: Its specificity is not known.

Per the germline V gene, CDR1 is SGHTA and CDR2 is FQGNSA. CDR3 length: 15 residues. Deletions cut 8 bases from V and 5 bases from J, with 19 bases between. Combined were second doses at about 4 or about 12 weeks. The sample consisted of peripheral blood, taken 28 days after the second AZD1222 dose. The clonotype was recovered from an adult who received the AZD1222 COVID-19 vaccine. V and J are TRBV7-2 and TRBJ1-5; D is ambiguous. DNA for the CDR3: TGTGCCAGCCGTATACCGGGCGCACCTCATCAGCCCCAGCATTTT. Translation gives CASRIPGAPHQPQHF.